These 30 T cell receptor beta chains share one sample of origin, sequenced in a study of vaccination effects on CD4 cells after COVID-19. This table comes from immunoSEQ multiplex PCR, and its TCRdb copy is limited to in-frame clones, with some not included. The data show 35,000 to 40,000 clones, approximately 72% seen once. ViraFEST assay sequencing came after antigen-specific CD4+ T cells were expanded with viral peptide pools. With more than 9 days of culture completed, CD4+ T cells were isolated. By PCR, the person was confirmed to have had SARS-CoV-2 infection between March and December 2020. These receptors' antigens are unknown. Specimen: CD4+ T cells from PBMCs cultured with HCoV-NL63 spike peptides, collected before COVID-19 vaccination. The receptors stem from a human donor who had a prior SARS-CoV-2 infection.

V is TRBV29-1 and J is TRBJ2-2; D is uncertain. This CDR3 has 16 amino acids. The ends were cut back, 4 bases at V and 1 base at J, with 16 bases in the middle. CDR1 SQVTM and CDR2 ANQGSEA come from the germline V gene. CDR3 bases: TGCAGCGTTGCGGCGTCCACGTCTGTGAACACCGGGGAGCTGTTTTTT. Translation: CSVAASTSVNTGELFF.

Here the CDR3 DNA reads TGTGCCAGTAACCGGGGGCGGGAGGTAAGCAATCAGCCCCAGCATTTT. Translation gives CASNRGREVSNQPQHF. The rearrangement joins TRBV19 to TRBJ1-5; a possible D gene is TRBD1 (6 bases). Deletions cut 7 bases from V and 1 base from J, with 17 bases between. The CDR3 length is 16 residues. Germline loops: CDR1 LNHDA, CDR2 SQIVND (reference sequence).

The V and J genes are TRBV2 and TRBJ2-1; D is perhaps TRBD2 (7 bases). This CDR3 is built from 15 residues. The V and J ends lost 7 bases and 0 bases respectively, with 13 bases between them. The germline V gene encodes CDR1 SNHLY and CDR2 FYNNEI. CDR3 sequence reads: CASTRGRGSYNEQFF. The CDR3 coding sequence is TGTGCCAGCACGCGGGGGCGGGGCTCCTACAATGAGCAGTTCTTC.

The rearrangement links TRBV5-8 to TRBJ1-5, with 9 bases matching TRBD1. The junction had 6 bases not matched to a gene; V was cut back by 4 bases and J by 4 bases. Germline CDR1 reads SGHTS; CDR2 reads YDEGEE. The CDR3 loop spans 15 amino acids. The CDR3 coding sequence is TGTGCCAGCAGCGAAGGGACAGGGTCGAATCAGCCCCAGCATTTT. It yields the protein CASSEGTGSNQPQHF.

This clone was recorded once. DNA of the CDR3: TGTGCCAGCAGTCAGACTAGAGAAGATACGCAGTATTTT. This gives the protein CASSQTREDTQYF. The rearrangement joins TRBV6-5 to TRBJ2-3; D may be TRBD2 (6 bases). V lost 5 bases and J 5 bases, leaving 11 bases between the germline ends. The CDR3 totals 13 residues. Germline CDR1 MNHEY, CDR2 SVGAGI.

The chain uses TRBV7-2 and TRBJ2-3; no definite D call. With 1 base removed from V and 2 bases from J, the gap between germline ends came to 7 bases. This CDR3 has 14 residues. Germline CDR1 reads SGHTA; CDR2 reads FQGNSA. The DNA of the CDR3 is TGTGCCAGCAGCTTAGTCGTTTCCACAGATACGCAGTATTTT. Its translation: CASSLVVSTDTQYF.

The genes are TRBV5-4 and TRBJ2-7; D gene unclear. Trimming stripped 0 bases from V and 4 bases from J, with 8 bases between. The CDR3 is 13 residues long. Germline V gene lookup returns CDR1 SGHNT and CDR2 YYREEE (reference sequence). CDR3 sequence reads: CASSLDSGYEQYF. The CDR3 DNA is TGTGCCAGCAGCTTGGATTCGGGTTACGAGCAGTACTTC.

This clone was seen more than once but under ten times. The V call is TRBV7-9, the J call TRBJ1-3; the match to TRBD1 covers 8 bases. Germline V gene lookup returns CDR1 SEHNR and CDR2 FQNEAQ (reference sequence). The CDR3 is 17 residues long. The junction had 15 bases not matched to a gene; V was cut back by 5 bases and J by 6 bases. CDR3 nucleotide sequence: TGTGCCAGCAGCCATAACGCCGGGACAGGACGTGCAAACACCATATATTTT. Its protein is CASSHNAGTGRANTIYF.

This clone was found a few times. This sequence joins TRBV7-9 and TRBJ1-1; D is perhaps TRBD1 (5 bases). Trimming cost V 5 bases and J 10 bases, with 20 bases left between them. CDR3 length equals 14 residues. CDR1 SEHNR and CDR2 FQNEAQ come from the germline V gene (reference sequence). CDR3 region: CASSRGPNFSRAFF. As DNA, the CDR3 is TGTGCCAGCAGCAGGGGACCTAACTTCAGTCGAGCTTTCTTT. Drawing the rest from reference TRBV7-9 and TRBJ1-1, the complete variable domain is DTGVSQNPRHKITKRGQNVTFRCDPISEHNRLYWYRQTLGQGPEFLTYFQNEAQLEKSRLLSDRFSAERPKGSFSTLEIQRTEQGDSAMYLCASSRGPNFSRAFFGQGTRLTVV.

The chain uses TRBV7-9 and TRBJ2-3; D possibly corresponds to TRBD2 (5 bases). From germline, CDR1 is SEHNR and CDR2 FQNEAQ (reference sequence). This CDR3 is built from 17 residues. Trimming cost V 4 bases and J 2 bases, with 19 bases left between them. The CDR3: CASSWPSSSSFTDTQYF. CDR3 coding DNA: TGTGCCAGCAGCTGGCCCTCTAGCTCGAGCTTCACAGATACGCAGTATTTT.

V gene TRBV2 combines with J gene TRBJ2-4, with a tentative D call TRBD1 (5 bases). CDR1 SNHLY and CDR2 FYNNEI come from the germline V gene. Trimming took off 2 bases at V and 6 bases at J, with 11 bases between the two ends. The CDR3 consists of 14 residues. The CDR3: CASSERQIGNIQYF. The CDR3 DNA reads TGTGCCAGCAGTGAACGACAGATCGGAAACATTCAGTACTTC.

The chain uses TRBV5-6 and TRBJ1-1; weak D call: TRBD1 (6 bases). The CDR3 spans 17 residues. Germline V lookup: CDR1 SGHDT, CDR2 YYEEEE. The ends were cut back, 1 base at V and 11 bases at J, with 27 bases in the middle. CDR3 DNA sequence: TGTGCCAGCAGCTTGTTTCGTGAGAACAGGGTTTTGAGGTCGGCTTTCTTT. Its protein product is CASSLFRENRVLRSAFF.

This clone was counted a few times. J is TRBJ1-2 and V is TRBV9, with D unclear. There are 13 residues in the CDR3. Germline CDR1 SGDLS, CDR2 YYNGEE. V lost 4 bases and J lost 4, with 11 bases in between. In DNA form, the CDR3 reads TGTGCCAGCAGCCGAACAGAGACCTATGGCTACACCTTC. This codes for CASSRTETYGYTF.

The CDR3 spells CAWSIQNNQPQHF. The CDR3 nucleotides are TGTGCCTGGAGTATTCAGAACAATCAGCCCCAGCATTTT. The chain links TRBV30 to TRBJ1-5; D is uncertain. Germline V gene data show CDR1 as GTSNPN and CDR2 as SVGIG (reference sequence). The germline V and J ends were trimmed by 2 bases and 3 bases, with 8 bases remaining between them. This CDR3 region has 13 residues.

This clone occurred once. The V gene is TRBV7-3, the J gene TRBJ2-3, with 9 positions matching TRBD2. Unmatched junction bases numbered 4, after V lost 5 bases and J lost 4 bases. The CDR3 sequence is 14 residues long. Germline CDR1 is SGHTA and CDR2 is FQGTGA. This CDR3 reads CASSLGTSPDTQYF. The CDR3 DNA is TGTGCCAGCAGCCTAGGGACTAGCCCAGATACGCAGTATTTT.

The gene calls are TRBV3-1 (or the pseudogene TRBV3-2) and TRBJ1-1; no clear D. Germline loops: CDR1 LGHDT, CDR2 YNNKEL (reference sequence). V lost 0 bases and J 4 bases, leaving 12 bases between the germline ends. The CDR3 extends over 15 amino acids. As DNA, the CDR3 is TGTGCCAGCAGCCAAGATCGGGCCCGGCGCACTGAAGCTTTCTTT. Residues: CASSQDRARRTEAFF.

This CDR3 is CASSVEAGAVVNEQFF. In DNA, the CDR3 is TGTGCCAGCAGCGTAGAAGCGGGAGCTGTGGTAAATGAGCAGTTCTTC. V and J are TRBV9 and TRBJ2-1; 8 bases are shared with TRBD2. Looked up from germline, CDR1 is SGDLS and CDR2 is YYNGEE. The CDR3 covers 16 residues. After removal of 0 bases from V and 7 bases from J, the junction contained 9 bases not matched to a gene.

This clone turned up a few times. The rearrangement links TRBV7-9 to TRBJ2-1, with TRBD2 as a possible D gene (5 bases). V was trimmed by 5 bases and J by 3 bases, leaving 14 bases between them. Germline lookup yields CDR1 SEHNR and CDR2 FQNEAQ (reference sequence). The CDR3 runs to 15 residues. CDR3 in amino acids: CASSPKALVYNEQFF. The CDR3 DNA reads TGTGCCAGCAGCCCGAAGGCACTAGTCTACAATGAGCAGTTCTTC.

The chain is built from TRBV6-1 and TRBJ2-1; D is unresolved. The CDR3 is 14 residues long. Germline CDR1 is MNHNS and CDR2 is SASEGT. Trimming stripped 1 base from V and 9 bases from J, with 13 bases between. CDR3 coding DNA: TGTGCCAGCAGTGAAGTCTGGGCGCAAAGTGAGCAGTTCTTC. This codes for CASSEVWAQSEQFF.

The genes are TRBV12-3 or TRBV12-4 and TRBJ2-1; D is uncertain. The V end lost 2 bases, the J end lost 5 bases, and 7 bases lay between the germline ends. The CDR3 runs to 13 residues. The DNA for the CDR3 is TGTGCCAGCAGTTTAACAGACCACAATGAGCAGTTCTTC. Translated: CASSLTDHNEQFF.

The chain uses TRBV18 and TRBJ2-7, with 9 nucleotides matching TRBD2. The CDR3 is 15 residues long. Germline loops: CDR1 KGHSH, CDR2 LQKENI. V lost 3 bases and J lost 1; bases outside the gene matches: 4. This chain's CDR3 is CASSPRTSGSYEQYF. DNA for the CDR3: TGTGCCAGCTCACCTAGAACTAGCGGGTCCTACGAGCAGTACTTC.

The chain carries TRBV4-2 and TRBJ2-1, with unresolved D. CDR1 and CDR2 (germline): LGHNA, YNFKEQ. The CDR3 spans 17 residues. Trimming removed 0 bases at V and 0 bases at J, with 12 bases between. The CDR3 reads CASSQDIGRRSYNEQFF. In DNA, the CDR3 is TGTGCCAGCAGCCAAGATATCGGCAGGCGCTCCTACAATGAGCAGTTCTTC.

This sequence joins TRBV11-1 and TRBJ2-5; D call uncertain. This CDR3 region has 15 residues. Trimming pared 5 bases from V and 2 bases from J, leaving 15 bases between. Germline-derived CDR1 and CDR2 are SGHAT and FQDESV (reference sequence). CDR3 residues: CASSRQGRFQETQYF. Written as DNA, the CDR3 is TGTGCCAGCAGCCGCCAAGGACGGTTTCAAGAGACCCAGTACTTC.

This rearrangement joins TRBV19 to TRBJ1-1; the D gene is possibly TRBD1 (5 bases). From germline, CDR1 is LNHDA and CDR2 SQIVND (reference sequence). Trimming shortened V by 3 bases and J by 4 bases, and 12 bases separated the two germline ends. The CDR3 spans 14 residues. DNA for the CDR3: TGTGCCAGTAGTATTGAGGGGTTCCCCACTGAAGCTTTCTTT. It yields the protein CASSIEGFPTEAFF.

This chain uses TRBV5-8 with TRBJ2-7, with 7 bases identical to TRBD1. CDR3 length equals 15 residues. J lost 2 bases, V lost 2 bases, and 7 bases had no gene match. The V gene's germline CDR1 is SGHTS and CDR2 YDEGEE. CDR3 nucleotide sequence: TGTGCCAGCAGCTTTTCCTGGACAGGAGCCTACGAGCAGTACTTC. Translation: CASSFSWTGAYEQYF.

The CDR3 DNA is TGTGCCAGCAGCTCCCGCCCCAGGGGGCCCTTGACAGATACGCAGTATTTT. Amino acid sequence: CASSSRPRGPLTDTQYF. The chain joins TRBV7-2 to TRBJ2-3; 8 bases line up with TRBD1. Germline V gives CDR1 SGHTA, CDR2 FQGNSA. J lost 3 bases, V lost 4 bases, and 12 bases had no gene match. This CDR3 is 17 amino acids long.

In the case of this clone: The junction does not match germline at one end; this may be a read error. V gene TRBV7-9 combines with J gene TRBJ2-7; D is tentatively TRBD1 or TRBD2 (5 bases each). This CDR3 spans 12 amino acids. Per the germline V gene, CDR1 is SEHNR and CDR2 is FQNEAQ (reference sequence). In DNA form, the CDR3 reads TGTGCCAGCAGCTTTGACTCCCGGGGCTTCTGCTTC. As protein: CASSFDSRGFCF.

This rearrangement joins TRBV14 to TRBJ2-3, with D maybe TRBD2 (6 bases). The CDR3 length is 17 residues. V was trimmed by 4 bases and J by 6 bases, leaving 23 bases between them. Germline lookup yields CDR1 SGHDN and CDR2 FVKESK. CDR3 amino acids: CASSRLGGRGISDTQYF. DNA of the CDR3: TGTGCCAGCAGCCGCCTAGGCGGACGGGGGATTTCGGATACGCAGTATTTT.

The chain has TRBV7-9 and TRBJ2-2; 11 bases are a match to TRBD2. Germline V gene data show CDR1 as SEHNR and CDR2 as FQNEAQ (reference sequence). The CDR3 consists of 16 residues. The V gene end was trimmed by 5 bases and the J gene end by 4 bases; junction bases not matched to a gene: 6. The DNA of the CDR3 is TGTGCCAGCAGCCCTACTAGCGGGAGTCCCACCGGGGAGCTGTTTTTT. Residues: CASSPTSGSPTGELFF. Filled out from reference TRBV7-9 and TRBJ2-2, the complete variable domain reads DTGVSQNPRHKITKRGQNVTFRCDPISEHNRLYWYRQTLGQGPEFLTYFQNEAQLEKSRLLSDRFSAERPKGSFSTLEIQRTEQGDSAMYLCASSPTSGSPTGELFFGEGSRLTVL.

V is TRBV4-3 and J is TRBJ2-3, with unresolved D. Germline CDR1 LGHNA, CDR2 YSLEER. The germline V and J ends were trimmed by 1 base and 0 bases, with 8 bases remaining between them. The CDR3 runs 15 residues. The CDR3 reads CASSQAVGSTDTQYF. Here the CDR3 DNA reads TGCGCCAGCAGCCAAGCGGTAGGCAGCACAGATACGCAGTATTTT.